Many counts were recorded for the clone carrying this T cell receptor (beta chain). Its antigen is not known. Read coverage stops 3 residues before the CDR3 terminus; the germline J gene supplies the remainder. The entry originates in a study of T cell clonality in common variable immunodeficiency. Study-wide findings and caveats: In common variable immunodeficiency, TCR beta chains reportedly carried fewer deletions and N-nucleotide insertions.

CVID and control samples used equivalent genomic DNA input. Assay: immunoSEQ multiplex PCR; the TCRdb copy retains only in-frame clones and omits some. The table lists 40,000 to 60,000 clones, with no singletons. The CDR3 has 14 residues. The germline CDR1 and CDR2 sequences are KGHSH and LQKENI. V shed 3 bases and J shed 7 bases, with 13 bases lying between them. The sample consisted of peripheral blood mononuclear cells. The receptor was derived from a person aged 18 to 75 in good health. This chain uses TRBV18 with TRBJ1-5; a weak D match, TRBD1 (5 bases). Here the CDR3 reads CASSPQGLRQPQHF. The CDR3 DNA, read in part, is TGTGCCAGCTCACCGCAGGGCTTACGGCAGCCC.